The 10 T cell receptor beta chains listed next were all sequenced from one sample in a study of control samples from healthy donors and cancer patients. The table came from immunoSEQ multiplex PCR; TCRdb's copy has only in-frame clones and leaves some out. The data contain roughly 100,000 clones, around 89% of them singletons. Sequenced: PBMCs. These receptors originate from a man aged 60 to 75 with lung cancer.

This chain links TRBV7-9 with TRBJ2-1; D ambiguous. With 2 bases removed from V and 8 bases from J, the gap between germline ends came to 19 bases. Germline assignment: CDR1 SEHNR and CDR2 FQNEAQ (reference sequence). CDR3 size: 16 residues. Written as DNA, the CDR3 is TGTGCCAGCAGCTTATCCGACACCCCGGTGAGCCATGAGCAGTTCTTC. Translation: CASSLSDTPVSHEQFF.

Points on this clone: The sample has other DNA sequences that encode this CDR3 too. The chain links TRBV11-1 to TRBJ2-2; D could derive from TRBD1 or TRBD2 (5 bases each). Trimming left V 1 base short and J 5 bases short, with 14 bases between. CDR3 length: 16 amino acids. Germline V gene data show CDR1 as SGHAT and CDR2 as FQDESV (reference sequence). The CDR3 coding sequence is TGTGCCAGCAGCTTAGAAGGGACGGTGCTAACCGGGGAGCTGTTTTTT. Translation gives CASSLEGTVLTGELFF.

V and J are TRBV6-4 and TRBJ1-2; D is undetermined. This CDR3 region has 13 residues. Deletions cut 3 bases from V and 3 bases from J, with 8 bases between. Per germline, CDR1 MRHNA and CDR2 SNTAGT. As DNA, the CDR3 is TGTGCCAGCAGTGAAGGACCTGACTATGGCTACACCTTC. Its translation is CASSEGPDYGYTF.

The J gene is TRBJ2-7, the V gene TRBV15, with 8 nucleotides matching TRBD1. The junction had 7 bases not matched to a gene; V was cut back by 3 bases and J by 3 bases. CDR1 is LNHNV, CDR2 YYDKDF, per germline (reference sequence). The CDR3 runs 15 residues. The CDR3 is CATSRERQGRYEQYF. The CDR3 nucleotides are TGTGCCACCAGCAGGGAGAGACAGGGGCGCTACGAGCAGTACTTC.

V gene TRBV29-1 combines with J gene TRBJ1-4; 7 bases fit TRBD1. In germline, CDR1 is SQVTM, CDR2 ANQGSEA. The V gene end was trimmed by 1 base and the J gene end by 5 bases; junction bases not matched to a gene: 7. The CDR3 is 15 amino acids. CDR3 sequence reads: CSVEVWTGPNEKLFF. The CDR3 DNA reads as TGCAGCGTTGAAGTCTGGACAGGCCCGAATGAAAAACTGTTTTTT.

The chain carries TRBV19 and TRBJ2-4; the D gene is possibly TRBD1 (6 bases). The V end was cut by 6 bases, the J end by 6 bases, with 6 bases between. The CDR3 sequence is 11 residues long. Germline V gives CDR1 LNHDA, CDR2 SQIVND (reference sequence). CDR3 sequence (DNA): TGTGCCAGTAGGACAGGAAACATTCAGTACTTC. Translation gives CASRTGNIQYF.

The genes are TRBV6-4 and TRBJ2-3; D gene uncertain. CDR1 and CDR2 from the germline V gene are MRHNA and SNTAGT. The CDR3 contains 12 residues. V was cut by 2 bases and J by 3 bases, with 3 bases left in between. CDR3 loop: CASSDHTDTQYF. The DNA for the CDR3 is TGTGCCAGCAGTGACCATACAGATACGCAGTATTTT.

V gene TRBV5-4 combines with J gene TRBJ1-2; D might be TRBD1 (5 bases). This CDR3 is 13 amino acids long. Trimming pared 2 bases from V and 2 bases from J, leaving 7 bases between. Germline V gives CDR1 SGHNT, CDR2 YYREEE (reference sequence). The DNA for the CDR3 is TGTGCCAGCAGCTTAGGGGAGAACTATGGCTACACCTTC. Translated: CASSLGENYGYTF.

The rearrangement joins TRBV6-4 to TRBJ1-6; 8 nucleotides line up with TRBD1. Germline CDR1 reads MRHNA; CDR2 reads SNTAGT. The V segment lost 4 bases and the J segment 9 bases; nucleotides outside the gene matches: 8. CDR3 size: 15 residues. In nucleotides, the CDR3 is TGTGCCAGCAGTGCCTTCGACAGGGGCGGTTCACCCCTCCACTTT. This translates into CASSAFDRGGSPLHF.

On this clone itself: The sample contains more than one DNA sequence encoding this CDR3. This chain connects TRBV6-5 to TRBJ2-7; D gene ambiguous. Looked up from germline, CDR1 is MNHEY and CDR2 is SVGAGI. This CDR3 is 13 amino acids long. Trimming shortened V by 0 bases and J by 3 bases, and 6 bases separated the two germline ends. The DNA of the CDR3 is TGTGCCAGCAGTTACTCGAGTAGCTACGAGCAGTACTTC. Protein product: CASSYSSSYEQYF.